This entry describes one T cell receptor (beta chain). The target antigen is unknown. Sequencing was performed with immunoSEQ multiplex PCR; in TCRdb, only in-frame clones are kept and a portion is missing. The sample includes under 80,000 clones, approximately 86% seen only once; the top ten take approximately 2.6%. The data were obtained in a study of a mutant IDH1 vaccine in newly diagnosed glioma. The overall study: Those enrolled had earlier been treated with radiotherapy, temozolomide, or both, mostly both.

Study-wide results and caveats: Researchers report vaccine-induced immune responses in approximately 93% of patients.

The time point is: baseline, week 1 (first vaccination visit). The sample's treatment: pre-vaccination baseline after standard-of-care therapy. New astrocytomas of WHO grade 3 or 4 that were IDH1-mutant and ATRX-lost were found in the donors. The sample here was PBMCs, taken from a glioma patient treated with radiotherapy, temozolomide or both. This TCR was sampled from a man between 25 and 39 years old with glioma.

As DNA, the CDR3 is TGCGCCAGCAGCTTCCAGACCCAACAAGAGACCCAGTACTTC. This gives the protein CASSFQTQQETQYF. The chain recombines TRBV5-1 with TRBJ2-5; D gene ambiguous. Germline values: CDR1 SGHRS, CDR2 YFSETQ. V was pared by 2 bases and J by 2 bases, with 10 bases between. CDR3 size: 14 residues.